These T cell receptor beta chains were read from a single sample in a study of post-analysis software for immune sequencing data. MiXCR, run by TCRdb on the PCR reads, gives a single entry per CDR3 protein. Among 400,000 to 500,000 distinct CDR3 sequences listed, over 30% were seen once. Material for sequencing was blood. All receptors come from a girl aged 2-10 years with multiple sclerosis. The CDR3 runs from the conserved cysteine through the conserved F or W. Each record gives: V gene, J gene, CDR3 protein.

>TRBV27|TRBJ2-1
CASSLSISWYNDQFF
>TRBV6-2/TRBV6-3|TRBJ2-1
CASSPNPWANEQFF
>TRBV10-3|TRBJ1-2
CAISESLNYGCTF
>TRBV19|TRBJ1-2
CASSTRLDSGLYNYGYTF
>TRBV19|TRBJ2-1
CASSIQGARRYNEQFF
>TRBV10-1|TRBJ2-2
CASSKGPNTGELFF
>TRBV18|TRBJ2-7
CASSGRPPLYEQYF
>TRBV29-1|TRBJ2-7
CSVGYEQYF
>TRBV5-1|TRBJ2-3
CASSLGADTQYF
>TRBV24-1|TRBJ2-3
CATSDSTTEPADTQYF
>TRBV7-6|TRBJ1-6
CASSLASGTNSPLHF
>TRBV29-1|TRBJ2-7
CSAWDRSYEQYF
>TRBV4-2|TRBJ1-1
CASSQVTHDTEAFF
>TRBV12-3/TRBV12-4|TRBJ2-1
CASSLNGGDSSQFF
>TRBV25-1|TRBJ2-5
CASSERGTRSEETQYF